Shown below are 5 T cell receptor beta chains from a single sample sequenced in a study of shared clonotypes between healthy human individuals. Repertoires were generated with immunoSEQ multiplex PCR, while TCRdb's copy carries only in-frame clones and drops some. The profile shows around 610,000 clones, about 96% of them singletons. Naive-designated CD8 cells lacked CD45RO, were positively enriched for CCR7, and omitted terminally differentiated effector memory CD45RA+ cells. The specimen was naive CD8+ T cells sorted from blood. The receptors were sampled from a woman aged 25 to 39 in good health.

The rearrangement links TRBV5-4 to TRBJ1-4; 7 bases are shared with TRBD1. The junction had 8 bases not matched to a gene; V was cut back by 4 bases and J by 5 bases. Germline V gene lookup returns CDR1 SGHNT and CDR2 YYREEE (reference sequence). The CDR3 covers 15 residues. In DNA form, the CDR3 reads TGTGCCAGCAGCAGAACAGGGGAGGTCAATGAAAAACTGTTTTTT. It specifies CASSRTGEVNEKLFF.

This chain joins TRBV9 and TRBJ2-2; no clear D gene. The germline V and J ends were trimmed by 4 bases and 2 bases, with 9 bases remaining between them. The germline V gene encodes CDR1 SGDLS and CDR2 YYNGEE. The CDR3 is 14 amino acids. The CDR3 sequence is CASSYSANTGELFF. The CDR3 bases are TGTGCCAGCAGCTATAGTGCAAACACCGGGGAGCTGTTTTTT.

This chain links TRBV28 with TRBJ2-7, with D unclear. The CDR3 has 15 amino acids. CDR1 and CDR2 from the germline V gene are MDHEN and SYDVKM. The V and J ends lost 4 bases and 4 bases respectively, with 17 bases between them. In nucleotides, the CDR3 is TGTGCCAGCAGTTCGGGCCGTGACCCCAGTTACGAGCAGTACTTC. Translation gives CASSSGRDPSYEQYF.

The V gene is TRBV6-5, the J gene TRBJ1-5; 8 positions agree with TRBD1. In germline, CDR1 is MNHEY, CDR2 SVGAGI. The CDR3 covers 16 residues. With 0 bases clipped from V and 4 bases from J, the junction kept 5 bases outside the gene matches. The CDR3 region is CASSYSGDRLNQPQHF. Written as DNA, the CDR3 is TGTGCCAGCAGTTACTCCGGGGACAGGCTGAATCAGCCCCAGCATTTT.

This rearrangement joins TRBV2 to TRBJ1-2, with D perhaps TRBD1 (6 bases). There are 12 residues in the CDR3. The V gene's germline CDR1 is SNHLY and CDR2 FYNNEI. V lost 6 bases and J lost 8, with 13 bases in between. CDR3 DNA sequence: TGTGCCAGCAGCGATACCGACAGGGGCTACACCTTC. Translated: CASSDTDRGYTF.